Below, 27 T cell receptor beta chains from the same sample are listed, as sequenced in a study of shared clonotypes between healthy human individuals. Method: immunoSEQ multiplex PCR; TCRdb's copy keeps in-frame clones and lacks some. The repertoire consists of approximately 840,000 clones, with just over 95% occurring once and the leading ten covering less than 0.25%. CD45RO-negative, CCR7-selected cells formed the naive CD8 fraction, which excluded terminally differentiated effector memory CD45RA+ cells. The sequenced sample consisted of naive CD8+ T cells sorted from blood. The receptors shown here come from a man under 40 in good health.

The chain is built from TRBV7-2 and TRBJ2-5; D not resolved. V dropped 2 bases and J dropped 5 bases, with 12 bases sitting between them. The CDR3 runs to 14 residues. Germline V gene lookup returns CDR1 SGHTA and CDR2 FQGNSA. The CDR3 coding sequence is TGTGCCAGCAGCTTACGGGTTCCCAGGGAGACCCAGTACTTC. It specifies CASSLRVPRETQYF.

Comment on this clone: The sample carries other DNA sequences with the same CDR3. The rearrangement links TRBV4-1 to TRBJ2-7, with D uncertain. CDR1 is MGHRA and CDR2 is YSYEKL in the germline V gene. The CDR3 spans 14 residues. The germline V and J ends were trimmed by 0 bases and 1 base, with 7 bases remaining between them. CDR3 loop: CASSQEGSSYEQYF. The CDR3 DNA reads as TGCGCCAGCAGCCAAGAAGGCTCGTCCTACGAGCAGTACTTC.

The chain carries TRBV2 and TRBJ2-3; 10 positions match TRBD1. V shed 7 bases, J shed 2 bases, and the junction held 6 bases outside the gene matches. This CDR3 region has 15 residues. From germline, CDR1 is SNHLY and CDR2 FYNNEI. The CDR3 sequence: CASTRQGANTDTQYF. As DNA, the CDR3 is TGTGCCAGCACCCGACAGGGGGCAAACACAGATACGCAGTATTTT.

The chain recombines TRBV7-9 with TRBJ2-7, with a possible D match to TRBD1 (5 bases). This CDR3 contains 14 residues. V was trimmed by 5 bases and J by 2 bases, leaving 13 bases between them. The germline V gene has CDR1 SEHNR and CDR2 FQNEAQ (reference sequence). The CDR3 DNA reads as TGTGCCAGCAGCCCCCCCCTCAGGGCCTACGAGCAGTACTTC. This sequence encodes CASSPPLRAYEQYF.

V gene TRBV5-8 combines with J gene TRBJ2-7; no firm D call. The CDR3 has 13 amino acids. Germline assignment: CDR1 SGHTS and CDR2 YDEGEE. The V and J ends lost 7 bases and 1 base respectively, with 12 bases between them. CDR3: CASEKGGSYEQYF. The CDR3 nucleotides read TGTGCCAGCGAAAAAGGCGGATCCTACGAGCAGTACTTC.

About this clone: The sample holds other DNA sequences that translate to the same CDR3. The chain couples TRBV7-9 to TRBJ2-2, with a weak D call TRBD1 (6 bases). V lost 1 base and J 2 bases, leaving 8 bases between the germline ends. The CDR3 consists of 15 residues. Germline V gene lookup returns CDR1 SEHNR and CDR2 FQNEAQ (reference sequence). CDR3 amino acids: CASSLGGTNTGELFF. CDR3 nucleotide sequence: TGTGCCAGCAGCTTAGGTGGGACAAACACCGGGGAGCTGTTTTTT. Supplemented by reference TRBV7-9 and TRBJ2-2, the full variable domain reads DTGVSQNPRHKITKRGQNVTFRCDPISEHNRLYWYRQTLGQGPEFLTYFQNEAQLEKSRLLSDRFSAERPKGSFSTLEIQRTEQGDSAMYLCASSLGGTNTGELFFGEGSRLTVL.

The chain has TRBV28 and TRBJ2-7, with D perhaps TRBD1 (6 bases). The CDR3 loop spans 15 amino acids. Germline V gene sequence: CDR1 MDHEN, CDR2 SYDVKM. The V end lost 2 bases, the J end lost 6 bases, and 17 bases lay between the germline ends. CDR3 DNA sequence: TGTGCCAGCAGTTTAACACAGGGTTTTTTAGTCGAGCAGTACTTC. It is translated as CASSLTQGFLVEQYF.

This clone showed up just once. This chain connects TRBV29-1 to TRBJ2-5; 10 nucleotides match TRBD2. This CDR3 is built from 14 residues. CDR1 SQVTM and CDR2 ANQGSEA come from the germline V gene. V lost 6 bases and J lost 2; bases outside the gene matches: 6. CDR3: CSVVLAGKQETQYF. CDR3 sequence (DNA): TGCAGCGTCGTACTAGCGGGAAAACAAGAGACCCAGTACTTC. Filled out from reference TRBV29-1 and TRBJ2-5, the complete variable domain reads SAVISQKPSRDICQRGTSLTIQCQVDSQVTMMFWYRQQPGQSLTLIATANQGSEATYESGFVIDKFPISRPNLTFSTLTVSNMSPEDSSIYLCSVVLAGKQETQYFGPGTRLLVL.

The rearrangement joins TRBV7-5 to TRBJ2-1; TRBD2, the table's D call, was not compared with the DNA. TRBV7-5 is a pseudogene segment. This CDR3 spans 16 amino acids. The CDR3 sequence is CVRRSKVGPTDNEQFF. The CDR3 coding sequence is TGTGTCAGAAGGAGTAAGGTAGGTCCGACTGACAATGAGCAGTTCTTC.

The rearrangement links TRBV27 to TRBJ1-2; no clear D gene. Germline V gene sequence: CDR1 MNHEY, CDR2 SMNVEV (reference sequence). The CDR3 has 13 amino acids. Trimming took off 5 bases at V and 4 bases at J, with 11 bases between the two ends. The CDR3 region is CASSDLWGYGYTF. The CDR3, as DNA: TGTGCCAGCAGTGATCTATGGGGCTATGGCTACACCTTC.

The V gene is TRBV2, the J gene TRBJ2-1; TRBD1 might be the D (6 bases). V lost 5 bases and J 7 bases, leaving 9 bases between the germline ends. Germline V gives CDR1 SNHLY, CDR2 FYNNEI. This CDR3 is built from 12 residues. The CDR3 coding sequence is TGTGCCAGCAGTATCCAGGGGAATGAGCAGTTCTTC. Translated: CASSIQGNEQFF.

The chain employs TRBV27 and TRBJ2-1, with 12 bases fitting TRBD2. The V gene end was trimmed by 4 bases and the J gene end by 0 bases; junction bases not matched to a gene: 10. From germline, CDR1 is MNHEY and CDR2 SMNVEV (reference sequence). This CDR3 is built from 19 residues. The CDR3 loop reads CASSSRGTSGWSSYNEQFF. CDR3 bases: TGTGCCAGCAGTTCTCGGGGGACTAGCGGGTGGAGCTCCTACAATGAGCAGTTCTTC.

The CDR3 protein is CASSVDGRSYNEQFF. The CDR3 DNA is TGTGCCAGCAGCGTAGATGGTAGGTCCTACAATGAGCAGTTCTTC. V is TRBV9 and J is TRBJ2-1, with D uncertain. The CDR3 is 15 amino acids. V was clipped by 0 bases and J by 1 base, with 8 bases between them. From germline, CDR1 is SGDLS and CDR2 YYNGEE.

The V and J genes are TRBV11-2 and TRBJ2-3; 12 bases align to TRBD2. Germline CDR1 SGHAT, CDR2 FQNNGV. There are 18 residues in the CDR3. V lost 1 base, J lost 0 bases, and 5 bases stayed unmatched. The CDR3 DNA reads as TGTGCCAGCAGCTTAGGACTAGCGGGAGCAACTAGCACAGATACGCAGTATTTT. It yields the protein CASSLGLAGATSTDTQYF.

The CDR3 nucleotides are TGTGCCAGCAGCCCCGAATCTGAGACCCAGTACTTC. Residues: CASSPESETQYF. The gene calls are TRBV5-4 and TRBJ2-5, with D uncertain. The CDR3 has 12 residues. V lost 4 bases and J lost 5, with 9 bases in between. Germline V gives CDR1 SGHNT, CDR2 YYREEE (reference sequence).

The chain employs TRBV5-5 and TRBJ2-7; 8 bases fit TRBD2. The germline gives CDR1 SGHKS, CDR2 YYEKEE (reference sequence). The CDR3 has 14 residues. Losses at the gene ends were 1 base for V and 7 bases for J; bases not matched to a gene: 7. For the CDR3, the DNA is TGTGCCAGCAGCTTGACTAGCGGCGAATGGGAGCAGTACTTC. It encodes CASSLTSGEWEQYF.

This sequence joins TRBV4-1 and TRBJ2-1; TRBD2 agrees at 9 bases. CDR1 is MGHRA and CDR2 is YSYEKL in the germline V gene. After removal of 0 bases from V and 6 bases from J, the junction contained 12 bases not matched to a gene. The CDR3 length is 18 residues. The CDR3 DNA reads TGCGCCAGCAGCCAAGAGGGTAGCGGGAGCTCCATTCGCAATGAGCAGTTCTTC. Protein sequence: CASSQEGSGSSIRNEQFF.

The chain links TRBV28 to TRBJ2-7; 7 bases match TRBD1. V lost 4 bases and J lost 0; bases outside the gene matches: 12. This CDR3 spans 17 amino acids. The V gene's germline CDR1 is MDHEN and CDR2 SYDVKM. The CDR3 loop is CASSSPNPTGNSYEQYF. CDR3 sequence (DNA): TGTGCCAGCAGTTCCCCTAACCCGACAGGGAACTCCTACGAGCAGTACTTC.

The CDR3 sequence is CASSLLTYEQYF. The CDR3 DNA reads TGTGCCAGCAGCCTCCTGACCTACGAGCAGTACTTC. The chain combines TRBV7-6 with TRBJ2-7; D remains unclear. V gave up 5 bases and J gave up 2 bases, with 7 bases separating them. The germline V gene encodes CDR1 SGHVS and CDR2 FNYEAQ. The CDR3 is 12 amino acids. The full variable domain, in which reference TRBV7-6 and TRBJ2-7 provide the parts outside the CDR3, is GAGVSQSPRYKVTKRGQDVALRCDPISGHVSLYWYRQALGQGPEFLTYFNYEAQQDKSGLPNDRFSAERPEGSISTLTIQRTEQRDSAMYRCASSLLTYEQYFGPGTRLTVT.

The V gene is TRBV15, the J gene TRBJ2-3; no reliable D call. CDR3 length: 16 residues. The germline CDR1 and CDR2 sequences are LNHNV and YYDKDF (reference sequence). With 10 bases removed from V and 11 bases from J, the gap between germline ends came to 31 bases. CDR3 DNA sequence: TGTGCCAGCGGCCTCGGGTTGGCTCTCTCGTTAACCCTGCAGTATTTT. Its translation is CASGLGLALSLTLQYF.

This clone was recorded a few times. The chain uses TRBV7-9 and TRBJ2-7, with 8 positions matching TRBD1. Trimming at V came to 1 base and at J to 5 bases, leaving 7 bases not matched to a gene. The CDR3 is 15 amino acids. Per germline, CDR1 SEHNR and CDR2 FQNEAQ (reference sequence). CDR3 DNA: TGTGCCAGCAGCTTAGTTGGACAGGGAGCCCACGAGCAGTACTTC. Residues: CASSLVGQGAHEQYF.

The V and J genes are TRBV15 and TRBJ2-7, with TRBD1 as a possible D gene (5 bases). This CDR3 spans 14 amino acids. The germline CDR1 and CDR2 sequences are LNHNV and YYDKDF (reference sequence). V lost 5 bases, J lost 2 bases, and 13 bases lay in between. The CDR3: CATSVSGNAYEQYF. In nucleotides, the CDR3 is TGTGCCACCAGCGTATCAGGGAATGCCTACGAGCAGTACTTC.

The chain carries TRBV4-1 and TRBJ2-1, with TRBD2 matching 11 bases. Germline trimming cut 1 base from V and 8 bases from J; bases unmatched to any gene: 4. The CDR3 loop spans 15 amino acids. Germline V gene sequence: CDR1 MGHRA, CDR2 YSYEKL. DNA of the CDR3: TGCGCCAGCAGCCAAGGGGGTAGCGGGAGGGATGAGCAGTTCTTC. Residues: CASSQGGSGRDEQFF.

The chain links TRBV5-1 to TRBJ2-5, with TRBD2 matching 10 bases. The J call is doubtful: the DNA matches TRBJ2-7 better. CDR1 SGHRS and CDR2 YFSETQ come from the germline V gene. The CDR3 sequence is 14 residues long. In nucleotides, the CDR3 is TGCGCCAGCTGGATAGACAGCGGGAGGGACGAGCAGTACTTC. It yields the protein CASWIDSGRDEQYF.

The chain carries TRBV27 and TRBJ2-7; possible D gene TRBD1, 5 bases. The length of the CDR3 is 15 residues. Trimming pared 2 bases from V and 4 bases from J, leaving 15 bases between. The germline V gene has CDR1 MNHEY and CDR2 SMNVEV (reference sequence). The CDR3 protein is CASSLGSLGAYEQYF. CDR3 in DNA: TGTGCCAGCAGTTTAGGATCCTTAGGGGCTTACGAGCAGTACTTC.

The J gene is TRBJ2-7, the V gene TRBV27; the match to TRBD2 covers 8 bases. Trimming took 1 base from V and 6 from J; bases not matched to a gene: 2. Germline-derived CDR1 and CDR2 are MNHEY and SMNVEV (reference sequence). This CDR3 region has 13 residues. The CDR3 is CASSLWTSSEQYF. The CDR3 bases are TGTGCCAGCAGTTTATGGACTAGCAGCGAGCAGTACTTC.

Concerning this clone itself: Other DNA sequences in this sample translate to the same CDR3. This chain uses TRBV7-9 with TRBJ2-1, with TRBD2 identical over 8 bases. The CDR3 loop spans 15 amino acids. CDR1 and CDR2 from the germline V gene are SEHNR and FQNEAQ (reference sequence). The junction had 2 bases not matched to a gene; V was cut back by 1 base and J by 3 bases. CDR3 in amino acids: CASSLGLAGYNEQFF. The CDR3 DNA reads TGTGCCAGCAGCTTAGGGCTAGCGGGCTACAATGAGCAGTTCTTC.